This T cell receptor (beta chain) was recovered during a study of graft-versus-host responses after intestinal transplantation. Notes on this clone: What it binds is unknown.

Profiling relied on immunoSEQ multiplex PCR, and the TCRdb table lists in-frame clones only, not all of them. This sample has about 86,000 clones, with roughly four fifths found just once. Sequences were derived from unstimulated CD8+ T cells sorted from spleen or lymph node cells, sampled before intestinal transplant. The receptor's source is a human donor who received an intestinal transplant.

The CDR3 nucleotides are TGTGCCAGCAGCCAAGCGACAGGCCTCAGCTCTGGGGCCAACGTCCTGACTTTC. It is translated as CASSQATGLSSGANVLTF. This rearrangement joins TRBV4-2 to TRBJ2-6; D possibly corresponds to TRBD1 (6 bases). Germline V gene data show CDR1 as LGHNA and CDR2 as YNFKEQ. This CDR3 has 18 residues. Trimming shortened V by 1 base and J by 0 bases, and 13 bases separated the two germline ends.